These 20 T cell receptor beta chains share one sample of origin, sequenced in a study of T cells after yellow fever vaccination. TCRdb reanalysed the 5' RACE reads using MiXCR and keeps one entry per CDR3 protein. The table includes under 550,000 distinct CDR3 sequences, 21% detected once. Sequences were derived from PBMCs, sampled 21 days after the first yellow fever vaccination. The receptor source for this set is a man in his late teens or twenties who received the YFV17D yellow fever vaccine.

The chain employs TRBV4-2 and TRBJ2-2; 11 bases fit TRBD2. The CDR3 consists of 17 residues. Germline V gene lookup returns CDR1 LGHNA and CDR2 YNFKEQ. The V and J ends lost 4 bases and 2 bases, in that order; junction bases with no gene match: 6. The CDR3 region is CASSRSGTSGNTGELFF. DNA for the CDR3: TGTGCCAGCAGCCGGTCAGGGACTAGCGGCAACACCGGGGAGCTGTTTTTT.

J is TRBJ2-3 and V is TRBV3-1; 12 positions agree with TRBD2. Trimming took 4 bases from V and 4 from J; bases not matched to a gene: 12. Germline V gene lookup returns CDR1 LGHDT and CDR2 YNNKEL (reference sequence). The CDR3 covers 18 residues. In DNA form, the CDR3 reads TGTGCCAGCAGCCCTCCGGGACTAGCGGGTACCCTCGCAGATACGCAGTATTTT. It translates to CASSPPGLAGTLADTQYF.

The J gene is TRBJ2-7, the V gene TRBV9, with D perhaps TRBD2 (7 bases). Germline V gene sequence: CDR1 SGDLS, CDR2 YYNGEE. CDR3 size: 16 residues. V lost 4 bases and J lost 1, with 18 bases in between. The CDR3 bases are TGTGCCAGCAGCCCCGATGATAGGGGGGGATCCTACGAGCAGTACTTC. It specifies CASSPDDRGGSYEQYF.

The chain combines TRBV6-5 with TRBJ2-3; the match to TRBD1 covers 8 bases. The V segment lost 0 bases and the J segment 5 bases; nucleotides outside the gene matches: 7. CDR1 is MNHEY and CDR2 is SVGAGI in the germline V gene. The CDR3 contains 16 residues. CDR3 bases: TGTGCCAGCAGTTACTCTGGACAGGGCACACAAGATACGCAGTATTTT. Translation gives CASSYSGQGTQDTQYF.

The chain carries TRBV28 and TRBJ2-4; D is ambiguous. V was cut by 6 bases and J by 0 bases, with 12 bases left in between. The CDR3 totals 15 residues. CDR1 MDHEN and CDR2 SYDVKM come from the germline V gene. The CDR3 is CASSSLQLAKNIQYF. Written as DNA, the CDR3 is TGTGCCAGCAGCTCACTACAGCTAGCCAAAAACATTCAGTACTTC.

The J gene is TRBJ1-1, the V gene TRBV5-5, with 8 bases fitting TRBD1. The CDR3 covers 15 residues. V dropped 4 bases and J dropped 4; count of bases not matched to a gene: 9. Per the germline V gene, CDR1 is SGHKS and CDR2 is YYEKEE (reference sequence). Written as DNA, the CDR3 is TGTGCCAGCAGCACGATAGGACAGGGCGGCACTGAAGCTTTCTTT. It codes for CASSTIGQGGTEAFF. Variable domain in full (rest from reference TRBV5-5 and TRBJ1-1): DAGVTQSPTHLIKTRGQQVTLRCSPISGHKSVSWYQQVLGQGPQFIFQYYEKEERGRGNFPDRFSARQFPNYSSELNVNALLLGDSALYLCASSTIGQGGTEAFFGQGTRLTVV.

This clonotype was counted between two and nine times. This sequence joins TRBV16 and TRBJ1-5; 12 bases align to TRBD1. The CDR3 has 15 amino acids. Unmatched junction bases numbered 3, after V lost 2 bases and J lost 7 bases. Germline CDR1 and CDR2: KGHSY and FQNENV. The chain's CDR3 is CASSQGTGGAQPQHF. The CDR3 coding sequence is TGTGCCAGCAGCCAAGGGACAGGGGGCGCCCAGCCCCAGCATTTT.

The chain joins TRBV7-2 to TRBJ2-7, with D unclear. This CDR3 has 14 amino acids. Between the trimmed V and J ends, which lost 3 bases and 3 bases, there was a span of 12 bases. Germline CDR1 SGHTA, CDR2 FQGNSA. CDR3 amino acids: CASSFRLGLYEQYV. The CDR3 nucleotides read TGTGCCAGCAGCTTCCGACTGGGCCTCTACGAGCAGTACGTC.

The V gene is TRBV5-4, the J gene TRBJ2-7; 8 bases agree with TRBD2. This CDR3 is built from 14 residues. Looked up from germline, CDR1 is SGHNT and CDR2 is YYREEE (reference sequence). V gave up 0 bases and J gave up 4 bases; unmatched junction bases: 3. The CDR3 DNA reads TGTGCCAGCAGCTTGGCCGGGAGGGAATACGAGCAGTACTTC. Encoded protein: CASSLAGREYEQYF.

The gene calls are TRBV10-3 and TRBJ1-6, with TRBD1 matching over 8 bases. From germline, CDR1 is ENHRY and CDR2 SYGVKD. The V and J ends lost 6 bases and 8 bases, in that order; junction bases with no gene match: 6. This CDR3 contains 14 residues. The CDR3 sequence is CAIRGQGRDSPLHF. For the CDR3, the DNA is TGTGCCATCAGAGGACAGGGAAGGGATTCACCCCTCCACTTT.

This clonotype was seen only a few times. This chain joins TRBV4-2 and TRBJ1-5; maybe TRBD1 (6 bases). Germline V gene data show CDR1 as LGHNA and CDR2 as YNFKEQ. The V and J ends lost 5 bases and 0 bases respectively, with 8 bases between them. This CDR3 comprises 14 residues. Here the CDR3 DNA reads TGTGCCAGCAGCAAGGACAGTAGCAATCAGCCCCAGCATTTT. It specifies CASSKDSSNQPQHF.

The rearrangement joins TRBV7-2 to TRBJ1-2; no clear D. Germline V gene lookup returns CDR1 SGHTA and CDR2 FQGNSA. V dropped 1 base and J dropped 5 bases, with 14 bases sitting between them. The CDR3 sequence is 15 residues long. CDR3 coding DNA: TGTGCCAGCAGCTTAGAGCAGGCCCTCCCTTATGGCTACACCTTC. This encodes CASSLEQALPYGYTF.

There are many counts of this clonotype. The V gene is TRBV5-1, the J gene TRBJ2-1; tentatively, D is TRBD1 or TRBD2 (5 bases each). The V and J ends lost 6 bases and 6 bases respectively, with 19 bases between them. The length of the CDR3 is 15 residues. CDR1 is SGHRS and CDR2 is YFSETQ in the germline V gene. DNA for the CDR3: TGCGCCAGCACCCTGGGGACCGCTTGGGGCAATGAGCAGTTCTTC. It codes for CASTLGTAWGNEQFF.

The CDR3 sequence: CASSPRGRSGYTF. DNA of the CDR3: TGTGCCAGCTCACCCCGGGGGAGGAGTGGCTACACCTTC. The J gene is TRBJ1-2, the V gene TRBV18; TRBD1 is a possible D gene (5 bases). V lost 3 bases and J lost 7, with 12 bases in between. Germline CDR1 and CDR2: KGHSH and LQKENI. The length of the CDR3 is 13 residues.

The chain combines TRBV5-1 with TRBJ2-2; D is undetermined. The CDR3 is made up of 17 amino acids. CDR1 SGHRS and CDR2 YFSETQ come from the germline V gene. V was cut by 4 bases and J by 7 bases, with 23 bases left in between. The CDR3 DNA reads TGCGCCAGCAGCATCAGAGAGACCAGCGACGGTTACGGGGAGCTGTTTTTT. This sequence encodes CASSIRETSDGYGELFF.

There are many counts of this clonotype. The chain has TRBV5-4 and TRBJ2-5, with 10 bases matching TRBD2. This CDR3 has 15 residues. V lost 4 bases to trimming and J lost 4 bases; unmatched junction nucleotides: 7. The germline V gene has CDR1 SGHNT and CDR2 YYREEE (reference sequence). This CDR3 is CASSMGLARRETQYF. In DNA form, the CDR3 reads TGTGCCAGCAGCATGGGACTAGCGAGAAGAGAGACCCAGTACTTC. The full variable domain, its missing parts supplied by reference TRBV5-4 and TRBJ2-5, is ETGVTQSPTHLIKTRGQQVTLRCSSQSGHNTVSWYQQALGQGPQFIFQYYREEENGRGNFPPRFSGLQFPNYSSELNVNALELDDSALYLCASSMGLARRETQYFGPGTRLLVL.

The V and J genes are TRBV7-2 and TRBJ1-2, with D hard to call. Looked up from germline, CDR1 is SGHTA and CDR2 is FQGNSA. The CDR3 has 14 amino acids. Trimming shortened V by 3 bases and J by 5 bases, and 13 bases separated the two germline ends. This CDR3 reads CASSFLGLGYGYTF. The CDR3, as DNA: TGTGCCAGCAGCTTTTTGGGTTTGGGTTATGGCTACACCTTC.

The sample holds a few counts of this clonotype. V is TRBV7-6 and J is TRBJ2-5; D is possibly TRBD1 or TRBD2 (5 bases each). The CDR3 is 15 residues long. The germline V gene encodes CDR1 SGHVS and CDR2 FNYEAQ. The V end lost 5 bases, the J end lost 4 bases, and 17 bases lay between the germline ends. DNA for the CDR3: TGTGCCAGCAGCCGGGGCGGGTTTGAGGGAGAGACCCAGTACTTC. This encodes CASSRGGFEGETQYF.

This clonotype has more than one count but fewer than ten. This chain links TRBV5-1 with TRBJ1-1, with D uncertain. Germline lookup yields CDR1 SGHRS and CDR2 YFSETQ. V lost 5 bases to trimming and J lost 0 bases, with 14 bases between them. The CDR3 sequence is 15 residues long. CDR3 nucleotides: TGCGCCAGCAGTCCCACCCGGAGCATGAACACTGAAGCTTTCTTT. Its protein is CASSPTRSMNTEAFF.

There are a few counts of this clonotype. The chain is built from TRBV3-1 and TRBJ2-2; D call uncertain. This CDR3 contains 15 residues. CDR1 and CDR2 (germline): LGHDT, YNNKEL (reference sequence). Trimming shortened V by 3 bases and J by 8 bases, and 16 bases separated the two germline ends. In DNA, the CDR3 is TGTGCCAGCAGCCAGGCTTGGGCCCCTAGGGGGGAGCTGTTTTTT. The encoded protein is CASSQAWAPRGELFF.